This T cell receptor (beta chain) was retrieved from a study of T cell changes during pregnancy in multiple sclerosis. This CDR3 has 16 residues. V lost 1 base and J lost 5; bases outside the gene matches: 2. Germline values: CDR1 SGHRS, CDR2 YFSETQ. Sequencing was performed with immunoSEQ multiplex PCR; in TCRdb, only in-frame clones are kept and a portion is missing. The sample lists roughly 80,000 clones, around 90% seen once, with around 1.4% in the top ten. The sequence was collected from a female donor with multiple sclerosis, enrolled in a pregnancy study. The material was peripheral blood, obtained before pregnancy. This chain joins TRBV5-1 and TRBJ2-2, with 13 bases aligning to TRBD2. The CDR3 region has the DNA TGCGCCAGCAGCTTGAAACTAGCGGGGGGGACCGGGGAGCTGTTTTTT. It is translated as CASSLKLAGGTGELFF. The full variable domain, completed using reference TRBV5-1 and TRBJ2-2, is KAGVTQTPRYLIKTRGQQVTLSCSPISGHRSVSWYQQTPGQGLQFLFEYFSETQRNKGNFPGRFSGRQFSNSRSEMNVSTLELGDSALYLCASSLKLAGGTGELFFGEGSRLTVL.